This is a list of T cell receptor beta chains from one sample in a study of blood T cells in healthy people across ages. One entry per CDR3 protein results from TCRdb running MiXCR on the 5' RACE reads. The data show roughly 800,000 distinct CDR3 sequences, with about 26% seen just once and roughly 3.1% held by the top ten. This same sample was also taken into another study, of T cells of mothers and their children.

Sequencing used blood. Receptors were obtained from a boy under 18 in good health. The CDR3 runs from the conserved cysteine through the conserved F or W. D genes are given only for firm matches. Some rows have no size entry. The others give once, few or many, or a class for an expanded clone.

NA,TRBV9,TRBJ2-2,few,TGTGCCAGCAGCGTAGGGACTAATAGAGGAACCGGGGAGCTGTTTTTT,CASSVGTNRGTGELFF
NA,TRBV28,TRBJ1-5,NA,TGTGCCAGCAGTCCTCACCGGAGGGCCCAGCATTTT,CASSPHRRAQHF
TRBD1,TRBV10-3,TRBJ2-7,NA,TGTGCCATCAGTGGAGACAGGGGGCTCGAGCAGTACTTC,CAISGDRGLEQYF
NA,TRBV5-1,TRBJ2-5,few,TGCGCCAGCAGCTTGAGGCCACTAAAATTACAAGAGACCCAGTACTTC,CASSLRPLKLQETQYF
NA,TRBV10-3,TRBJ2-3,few,TGTGCCATCCGGGACGGGGGCACAGATACGCAGTATTTT,CAIRDGGTDTQYF
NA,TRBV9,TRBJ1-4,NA,TGTGCCAGCAGCGCGACCGCTTGGGCAACTAATGAAAAACTGTTTTTT,CASSATAWATNEKLFF
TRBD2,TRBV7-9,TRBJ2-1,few,TGTGCCAGCAGCCCGAAAGCGGGGCGAACTTACAATGAGCAGTTCTTC,CASSPKAGRTYNEQFF
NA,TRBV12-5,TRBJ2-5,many,TGTGCTAGTGGTTTGTCGGCCCTCGCGGAGACCCAGTACTTC,CASGLSALAETQYF
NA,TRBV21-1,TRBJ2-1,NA,TGTGCCAGCAGCAATCCGGGACCCCCAAAGCAGTTCTTC,CASSNPGPPKQFF
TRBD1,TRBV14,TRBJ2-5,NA,TGTGCCAGCAGGCACCGGGACAGGGGCTTCCAAGAGACCCAGTACTTC,CASRHRDRGFQETQYF
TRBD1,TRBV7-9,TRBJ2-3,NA,TGTGCCAGCAGCTACTCCGGGACAGGGGGAGATACGCAGTATTTT,CASSYSGTGGDTQYF
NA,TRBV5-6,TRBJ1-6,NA,TGTGCCAGCCGGGACAATCTTCGGTCACCCCTCCACTTT,CASRDNLRSPLHF
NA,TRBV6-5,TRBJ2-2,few,TGTGCCAGCACTCTCCAGGGGAACACCGGGGAGCTGTTTTTT,CASTLQGNTGELFF
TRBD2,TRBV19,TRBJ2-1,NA,TGTGCCAGTAATCAGGCGGGAGGCCCCCGTGGTTCCTACAATGAGCAGTTCTTC,CASNQAGGPRGSYNEQFF
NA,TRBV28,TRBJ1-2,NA,TGTGCCAGCAGACAGGACAATAACTATGGCTACACCTTC,CASRQDNNYGYTF
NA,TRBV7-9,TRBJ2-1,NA,TGTGCCAGCAGCGCACAATATGAGCAGTTCTTC,CASSAQYEQFF